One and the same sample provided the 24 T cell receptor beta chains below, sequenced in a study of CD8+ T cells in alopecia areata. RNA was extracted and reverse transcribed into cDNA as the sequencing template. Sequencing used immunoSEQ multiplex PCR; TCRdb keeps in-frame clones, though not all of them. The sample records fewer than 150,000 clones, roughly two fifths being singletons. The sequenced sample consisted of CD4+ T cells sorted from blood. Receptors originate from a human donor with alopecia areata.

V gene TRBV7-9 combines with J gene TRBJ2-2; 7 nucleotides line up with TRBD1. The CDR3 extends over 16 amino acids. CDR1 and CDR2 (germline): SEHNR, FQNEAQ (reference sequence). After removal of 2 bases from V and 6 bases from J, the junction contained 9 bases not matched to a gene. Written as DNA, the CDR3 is TGTGCCAGCAGCTTACCTCGGGTCCAGGGGGCCGGGGAGCTGTTTTTT. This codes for CASSLPRVQGAGELFF.

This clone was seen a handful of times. CDR3 sequence reads: CASSPWVRNYEQYF. CDR3 nucleotides: TGCGCCAGCAGCCCGTGGGTCAGAAACTACGAGCAGTACTTC. The chain uses TRBV5-1 and TRBJ2-7; D gene unclear. The ends were cut back, 4 bases at V and 3 bases at J, with 14 bases in the middle. Germline V gene sequence: CDR1 SGHRS, CDR2 YFSETQ. This CDR3 region has 14 residues.

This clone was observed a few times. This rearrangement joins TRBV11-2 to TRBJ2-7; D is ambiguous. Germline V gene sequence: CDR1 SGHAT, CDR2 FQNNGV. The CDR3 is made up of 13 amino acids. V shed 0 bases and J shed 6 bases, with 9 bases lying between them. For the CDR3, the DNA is TGTGCCAGCAGCTTAGAGATGACCGGCGAGCAGTACTTC. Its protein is CASSLEMTGEQYF. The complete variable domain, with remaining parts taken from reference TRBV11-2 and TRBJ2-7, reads EAGVAQSPRYKIIEKRQSVAFWCNPISGHATLYWYQQILGQGPKLLIQFQNNGVVDDSQLPKDRFSAERLKGVDSTLKIQPAKLEDSAVYLCASSLEMTGEQYFGPGTRLTVT.

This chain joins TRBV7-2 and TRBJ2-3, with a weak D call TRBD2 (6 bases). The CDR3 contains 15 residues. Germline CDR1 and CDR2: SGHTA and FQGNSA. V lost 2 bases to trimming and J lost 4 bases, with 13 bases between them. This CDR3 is CASSLPGLPADTQYF. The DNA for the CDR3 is TGTGCCAGCAGCTTACCGGGACTTCCCGCAGATACGCAGTATTTT.

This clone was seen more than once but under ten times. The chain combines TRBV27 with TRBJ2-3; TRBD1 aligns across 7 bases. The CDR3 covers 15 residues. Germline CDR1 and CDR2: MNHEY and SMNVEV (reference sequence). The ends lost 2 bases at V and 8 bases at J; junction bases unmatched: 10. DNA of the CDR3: TGTGCCAGCAGTTTACGGAGGACAGGTGTCGGTACGCAGTATTTT. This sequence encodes CASSLRRTGVGTQYF.

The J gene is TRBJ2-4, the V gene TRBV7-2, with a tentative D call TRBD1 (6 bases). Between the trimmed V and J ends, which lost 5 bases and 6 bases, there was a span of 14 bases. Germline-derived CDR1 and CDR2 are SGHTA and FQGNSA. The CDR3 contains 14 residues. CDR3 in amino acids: CASSVSGTINIQYF. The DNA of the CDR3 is TGTGCCAGCAGCGTATCCGGGACAATAAACATTCAGTACTTC. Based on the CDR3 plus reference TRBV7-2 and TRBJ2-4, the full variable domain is GAGVSQSPSNKVTEKGKDVELRCDPISGHTALYWYRQSLGQGLEFLIYFQGNSAPDKSGLPSDRFSAERTGGSVSTLTIQRTQQEDSAVYLCASSVSGTINIQYFGAGTRLSVL.

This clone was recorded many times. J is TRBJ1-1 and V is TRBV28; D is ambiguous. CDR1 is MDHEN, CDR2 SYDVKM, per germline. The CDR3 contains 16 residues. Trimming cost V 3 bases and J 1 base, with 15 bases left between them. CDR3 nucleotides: TGTGCCAGCAGTTTCCCCTCGTGGAGCGGGAACACTGAAGCTTTCTTT. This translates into CASSFPSWSGNTEAFF.

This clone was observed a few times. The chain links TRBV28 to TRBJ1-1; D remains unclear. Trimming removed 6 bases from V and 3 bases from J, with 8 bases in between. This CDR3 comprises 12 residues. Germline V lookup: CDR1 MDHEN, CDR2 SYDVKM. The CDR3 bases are TGTGCCAGCAGAACGGCAGACACTGAAGCTTTCTTT. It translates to CASRTADTEAFF.

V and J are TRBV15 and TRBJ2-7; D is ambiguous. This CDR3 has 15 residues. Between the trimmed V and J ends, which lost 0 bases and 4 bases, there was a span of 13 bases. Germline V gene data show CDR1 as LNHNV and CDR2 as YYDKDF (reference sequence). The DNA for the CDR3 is TGTGCCACCAGCAGAGATATAGTGCAGCTATACGAGCAGTACTTC. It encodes CATSRDIVQLYEQYF. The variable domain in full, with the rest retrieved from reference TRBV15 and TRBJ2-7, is DAMVIQNPRYQVTQFGKPVTLSCSQTLNHNVMYWYQQKSSQAPKLLFHYYDKDFNNEADTPDNFQSRRPNTSFCFLDIRSPGLGDTAMYLCATSRDIVQLYEQYFGPGTRLTVT.

CDR3 in amino acids: CASSLASIRNSPLHF. The CDR3 DNA reads TGTGCCAGCAGCTTAGCCTCAATCCGGAATTCACCCCTCCACTTT. The rearrangement links TRBV7-2 to TRBJ1-6; D ambiguous. V lost 0 bases, J lost 7 bases, and 10 bases lay in between. CDR1 and CDR2 from the germline V gene are SGHTA and FQGNSA. This CDR3 spans 15 amino acids.

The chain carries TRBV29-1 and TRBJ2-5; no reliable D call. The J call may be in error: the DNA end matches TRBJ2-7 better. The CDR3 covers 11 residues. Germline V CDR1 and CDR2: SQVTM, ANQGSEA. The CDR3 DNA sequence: TGCAGCGTTGGACCCTCCTACGAGCAGTACTTC. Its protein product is CSVGPSYEQYF.

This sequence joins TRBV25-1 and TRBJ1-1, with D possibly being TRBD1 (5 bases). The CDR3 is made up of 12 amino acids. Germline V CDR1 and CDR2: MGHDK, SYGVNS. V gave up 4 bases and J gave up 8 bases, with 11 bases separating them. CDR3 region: CASSGIREEAFF. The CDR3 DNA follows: TGTGCCAGCAGTGGGATCAGGGAGGAAGCTTTCTTT.

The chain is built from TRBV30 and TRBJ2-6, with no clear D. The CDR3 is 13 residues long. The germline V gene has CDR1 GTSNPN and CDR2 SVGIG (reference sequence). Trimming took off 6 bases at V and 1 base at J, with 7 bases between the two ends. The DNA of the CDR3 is TGTGCCTGTGACTTGTCTGGGGCCAACGTCCTGACTTTC. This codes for CACDLSGANVLTF.

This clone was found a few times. CDR3 sequence reads: CASSVGGTARGGYTF. The DNA of the CDR3 is TGTGCCAGCAGCGTCGGGGGGACAGCGAGGGGTGGCTACACCTTC. The rearrangement joins TRBV7-2 to TRBJ1-2, with 7 bases that match TRBD1. Germline V CDR1 and CDR2: SGHTA, FQGNSA. With 5 bases clipped from V and 7 bases from J, the junction kept 13 bases outside the gene matches. This CDR3 spans 15 amino acids.

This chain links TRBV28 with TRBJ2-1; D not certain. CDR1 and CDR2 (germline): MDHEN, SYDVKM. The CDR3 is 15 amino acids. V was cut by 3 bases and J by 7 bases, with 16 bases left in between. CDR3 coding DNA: TGTGCCAGCAGTTTCGAACTCTCAGCAAGGAATGAGCAGTTCTTC. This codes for CASSFELSARNEQFF.

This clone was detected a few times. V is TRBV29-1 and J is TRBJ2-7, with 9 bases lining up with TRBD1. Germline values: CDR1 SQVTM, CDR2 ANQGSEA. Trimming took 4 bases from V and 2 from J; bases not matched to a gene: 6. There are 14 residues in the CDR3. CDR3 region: CSVGGDREAYEQYF. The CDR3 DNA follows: TGCAGCGTTGGGGGGGACAGGGAGGCCTACGAGCAGTACTTC.

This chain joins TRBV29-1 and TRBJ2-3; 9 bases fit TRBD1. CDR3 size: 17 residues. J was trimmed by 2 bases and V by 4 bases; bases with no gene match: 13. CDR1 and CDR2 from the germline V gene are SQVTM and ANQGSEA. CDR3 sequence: CSVALQLGTGTTDTQYF. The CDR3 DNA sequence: TGCAGCGTTGCCCTTCAACTCGGGACAGGGACCACAGATACGCAGTATTTT.

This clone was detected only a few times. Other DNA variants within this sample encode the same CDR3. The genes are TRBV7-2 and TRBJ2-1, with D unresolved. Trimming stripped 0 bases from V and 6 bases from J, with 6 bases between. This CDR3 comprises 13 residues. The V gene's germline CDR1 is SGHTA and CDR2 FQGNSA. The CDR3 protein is CASSLAGINEQFF. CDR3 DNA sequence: TGTGCCAGCAGCTTAGCGGGAATCAATGAGCAGTTCTTC.

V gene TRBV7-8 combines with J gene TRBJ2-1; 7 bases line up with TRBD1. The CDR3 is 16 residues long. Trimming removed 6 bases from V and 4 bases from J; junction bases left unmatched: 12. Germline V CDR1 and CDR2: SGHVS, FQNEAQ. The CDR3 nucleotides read TGTGCCAGCAGACACCACGACAGGGTTCTTTACAATGAGCAGTTCTTC. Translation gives CASRHHDRVLYNEQFF. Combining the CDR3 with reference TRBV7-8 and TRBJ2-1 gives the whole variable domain GAGVSQSPRYKVAKRGQDVALRCDPISGHVSLFWYQQALGQGPEFLTYFQNEAQLDKSGLPSDRFFAERPEGSVSTLKIQRTQQEDSAVYLCASRHHDRVLYNEQFFGPGTRLTVL.

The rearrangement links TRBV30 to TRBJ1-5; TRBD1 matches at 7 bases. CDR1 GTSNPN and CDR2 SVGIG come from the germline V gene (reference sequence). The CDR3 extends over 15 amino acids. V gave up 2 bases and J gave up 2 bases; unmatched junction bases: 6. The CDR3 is CAWSIGQDRNQPQHF. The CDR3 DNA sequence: TGTGCCTGGAGTATAGGACAGGATCGCAATCAGCCCCAGCATTTT.

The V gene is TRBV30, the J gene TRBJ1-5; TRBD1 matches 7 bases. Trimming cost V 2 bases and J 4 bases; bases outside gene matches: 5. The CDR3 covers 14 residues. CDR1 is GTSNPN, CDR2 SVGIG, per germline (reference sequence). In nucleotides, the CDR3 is TGTGCCTGGAGTATGGGACAGAGGAATCAGCCCCAGCATTTT. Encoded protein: CAWSMGQRNQPQHF. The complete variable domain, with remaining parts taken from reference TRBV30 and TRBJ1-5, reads SQTIHQWPATLVQPVGSPLSLECTVEGTSNPNLYWYRQAAGRGLQLLFYSVGIGQISSEVPQNLSASRPQDRQFILSSKKLLLSDSGFYLCAWSMGQRNQPQHFGDGTRLSIL.

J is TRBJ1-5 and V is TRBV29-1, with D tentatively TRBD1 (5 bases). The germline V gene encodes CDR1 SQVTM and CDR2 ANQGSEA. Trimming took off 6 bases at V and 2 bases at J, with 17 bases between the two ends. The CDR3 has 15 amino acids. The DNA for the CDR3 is TGCAGCGTAGCGGGTGGGGGTTTGGGCAATCAGCCCCAGCATTTT. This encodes CSVAGGGLGNQPQHF.

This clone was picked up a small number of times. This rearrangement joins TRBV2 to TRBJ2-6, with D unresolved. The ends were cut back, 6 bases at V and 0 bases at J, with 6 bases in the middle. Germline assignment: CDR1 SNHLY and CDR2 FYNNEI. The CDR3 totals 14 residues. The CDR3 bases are TGTGCCAGCAGCCAGCGCTCTGGGGCCAACGTCCTGACTTTC. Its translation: CASSQRSGANVLTF.

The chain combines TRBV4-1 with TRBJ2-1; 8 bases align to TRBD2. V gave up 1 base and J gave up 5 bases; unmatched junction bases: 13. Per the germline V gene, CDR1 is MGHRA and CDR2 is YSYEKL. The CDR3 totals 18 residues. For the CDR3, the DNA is TGCGCCAGCAGCCAAGGTCCCACCAGCGGGAGAATCGACAATGAGCAGTTCTTC. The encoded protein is CASSQGPTSGRIDNEQFF.